This is a list of T cell receptor beta chains from one sample in a study of T-cell reconstitution after alpha-beta-depleted transplantation in children. MiXCR, run by TCRdb on the PCR reads, gives a single entry per CDR3 protein. This table holds hundreds of thousands of distinct CDR3 sequences, around 25% found once. The material was PBMCs, mostly from graft donor cells, obtained 360 days after TCRalphabeta/CD19-depleted stem cell transplant. The receptor set was obtained from a female patient aged 2-10 years who had a stem cell transplant for congenital amegakaryocytic thrombocytopenia, so the T cells may come from the graft donor. Both conserved end residues are part of each CDR3. Each record gives: J gene, V gene, D gene, clone size, CDR3 DNA, CDR3 protein. D genes are given only for firm matches. Clone size appears in some rows only: once, few, many, or a class for an expanded clone.

TRBJ1-5 | TRBV12-3/TRBV12-4 | . | many | TGTGCCAGCAGATACGAGGCGGGTGATGGCAATCAGCCCCAGCATTTT | CASRYEAGDGNQPQHF
TRBJ2-1 | TRBV20-1 | . | . | TGCAGTGCTCAGCCTACAGTGCGGGTAGGGAATGAGCAGTTCTTC | CSAQPTVRVGNEQFF
TRBJ2-3 | TRBV30 | . | once | TGTGCCTGGAGTAGCTTCAGAGACACAGATACGCAGTATTTT | CAWSSFRDTDTQYF
TRBJ2-1 | TRBV7-2 | TRBD2 | . | TGTGCCAGCAGCTTAATGTCTAGCGGGAGCCCGGGAGAGCAGTTCTTC | CASSLMSSGSPGEQFF
TRBJ1-1 | TRBV5-6 | TRBD1 | few | TGTGCCAGCAGCCCCATTGACAGGGGCCGTGAAGCTTTCTTT | CASSPIDRGREAFF
TRBJ1-1 | TRBV20-1 | . | few | TGCAGTGCTTACAGGGCTCCGGCTGAAGCTTTCTTT | CSAYRAPAEAFF
TRBJ2-7 | TRBV6-6 | . | . | TGTGCCAGCAGTCCCACTCGGGTGGAGCAGTACTTC | CASSPTRVEQYF
TRBJ2-7 | TRBV18 | . | . | TGTGCCAGCTCACCCGAGACAGTTACCTACGAGCAGTACTTC | CASSPETVTYEQYF
TRBJ2-3 | TRBV12-3/TRBV12-4 | . | few | TGTGCCAGCAGTCTTTCACTTGATACGCAGTATTTT | CASSLSLDTQYF
TRBJ2-2 | TRBV12-3/TRBV12-4 | . | . | TGTGCCAGCAGTTTTTTTATCGGGAGTTGGGAGCTGTTTTTT | CASSFFIGSWELFF
TRBJ2-5 | TRBV28 | . | . | TGTGCCAGCTCCCTTTGGAGCAGGCAAGAGACCCAGTACTTC | CASSLWSRQETQYF
TRBJ2-7 | TRBV4-3 | TRBD1 | few | TGCGCCAGCAGCCAAGGCGGGACAGGGTCAGGCGAGCAGTACTTC | CASSQGGTGSGEQYF
TRBJ2-1 | TRBV7-2 | . | large | TGTGCCAGCAGCGAAACCCTCAGTCACTACAATGAGCAGTTCTTC | CASSETLSHYNEQFF
TRBJ2-7 | TRBV13 | . | few | TGTGCCAGCAGCTCGGGACACGCGAGCTCCTACGAGCAGTACTTC | CASSSGHASSYEQYF
TRBJ2-1 | TRBV12-3/TRBV12-4 | . | many | TGTGCCAGCAGTTTACAGGGAATTGCGTTCAATGAGCAGTTCTTC | CASSLQGIAFNEQFF
TRBJ2-1 | TRBV6-4 | TRBD2 | few | TGTGCCAGCAGAAATCTACTAAGGGTGCTAGCGGGGGGGGCGCCATACAATGAGCAGTTCTTC | CASRNLLRVLAGGAPYNEQFF
TRBJ1-2 | TRBV5-1 | TRBD1 | few | TGCGCCAGCAGTTCTCCGGGACAGAACTATGGCTACACCTTC | CASSSPGQNYGYTF
TRBJ2-5 | TRBV4-2 | TRBD1 | . | TGTGCCAGCAGCCAAGATCGACAGGGTACTACGACCCAGTACTTC | CASSQDRQGTTTQYF
TRBJ2-2 | TRBV5-6 | . | few | TGTGCCAGCAGCGAAACCACAGCCCGGGAGCTGTTTTTT | CASSETTARELFF
TRBJ2-2 | TRBV5-1 | TRBD2 | . | TGCGCCAGCAACCGCCTAGCGGGAACCGGGGAGCTGTTTTTT | CASNRLAGTGELFF
TRBJ1-2 | TRBV20-1 | . | few | TGCAGTGCTAGAGCCGACACTAACTATGGCTACACCTTC | CSARADTNYGYTF
TRBJ2-3 | TRBV7-2 | . | few | TGTGCCAGCAGCTTAGATGGTGTGGGCACAGATACGCAGTATTTT | CASSLDGVGTDTQYF
TRBJ2-7 | TRBV20-1 | TRBD2 | once | TGCAGTGCTAGACGTAGCGGGGCCGAGCAGTACTTC | CSARRSGAEQYF
TRBJ1-6 | TRBV6-2/TRBV6-3 | TRBD1 | . | TGTGCCAGCAGTCGTCCGGGACAGTATTCACCCCTCCACTTT | CASSRPGQYSPLHF
TRBJ2-2 | TRBV11-2 | . | . | TGTGCCAGCAGCTTATGGGGGCGCGACACCGGGGAGCTGTTTTTT | CASSLWGRDTGELFF
TRBJ1-4 | TRBV10-2 | . | . | TGCGCCAGCAGTTCCGGTGGGGCACTGTTTTTT | CASSSGGALFF